This T cell receptor (beta chain) was found in a study of siplizumab effects on memory and regulatory T cells. Germline lookup yields CDR1 MGHRA and CDR2 YSYEKL. V lost 1 base and J 4 bases, leaving 16 bases between the germline ends. This CDR3 region has 16 residues. Study conclusions and caveats: Proliferating siplizumab-cultured Tregs lacked confirmed suppressive function. Unstimulated naive T cells seemed to show more diversity than memory cells did, and they also seemed to be among the major contributors to the alloresponse.

This clone occurred once. Its antigen is not known. Data came from immunoSEQ multiplex PCR; TCRdb stores just in-frame clones and leaves some out. The sample records approximately 91,000 clones, 85% to 95% being singletons. This receptor was taken from a human donor in good health. V is TRBV4-1 and J is TRBJ1-2; D is uncertain. Input material: CD8+ T cells sorted from blood. CDR3 coding DNA: TGCGCCAGCAGCCAAGGAGGAGGGAGGATCGGCTATGGCTACACCTTC. Translation gives CASSQGGGRIGYGYTF.